This TCR beta chain was documented in a study of blood T cell repertoires in COVID-19. Across the study: Whether acute or convalescent, the COVID-19 samples came from the United States, Italy and Spain.

The participants were between about 18 and 95 years old and came from under 25 US areas. This clone has just one count. The CDR3 contains 15 residues. The protocol was immunoSEQ multiplex PCR, while the TCRdb copy is restricted to in-frame clones and leaves out a portion. The table lists 210,000 or so clones, 80% to 90% of them singletons, with roughly 3.3% in the top ten. The specimen was PBMCs or T cells enriched from blood (not recorded which). V and J are TRBV21-1 and TRBJ2-4; the table's D call, TRBD2, has no DNA check behind it. TRBV21-1 is a pseudogene segment. The clonotype comes from a woman between 50 and 59 years old in a cohort exposed to, infected with or recovered from COVID-19 (not recorded which). The CDR3 loop reads CASSSGELAKNIQYF. The CDR3 coding sequence is TGTGCCAGCAGCAGTGGTGAGCTAGCCAAAAACATTCAGTACTTC.